These 23 T cell receptor beta chains were all obtained from the same sample, sequenced in a study of blood T cell repertoires in COVID-19. Profiling relied on immunoSEQ multiplex PCR, and the TCRdb table lists in-frame clones only, not all of them. The sample lists more than 350,000 clones; 75% to 90% were seen once. Sequencing used PBMCs or T cells enriched from blood (not recorded which). The receptor set was obtained from a man in his late teens or twenties who had recovered from COVID-19.

A few counts support this clone. The chain has TRBV2 and TRBJ2-3, with TRBD2 identical over 9 bases. Trimming removed 8 bases from V and 6 bases from J; junction bases left unmatched: 15. The germline gives CDR1 SNHLY, CDR2 FYNNEI. CDR3 length: 16 residues. The CDR3 region is CASYEWGGRARDTQYF. The CDR3 DNA follows: TGTGCCAGCTACGAGTGGGGCGGGAGGGCCCGGGATACGCAGTATTTT.

The CDR3 protein is CASSQTGYTQPQHF. The DNA of the CDR3 is TGTGCCAGCAGCCAAACAGGGTATACTCAGCCCCAGCATTTT. The chain joins TRBV25-1 to TRBJ1-5; perhaps TRBD1 as D (6 bases). Trimming took off 6 bases at V and 6 bases at J, with 15 bases between the two ends. This CDR3 spans 14 amino acids. Germline CDR1 and CDR2: MGHDK and SYGVNS.

The chain carries TRBV7-2 and TRBJ2-7; 11 bases fit TRBD2. The CDR3 is 15 amino acids. V shed 4 bases and J 4 bases; nucleotides not matched to a gene: 6. CDR1 and CDR2 from the germline V gene are SGHTA and FQGNSA. CDR3: CASSSSSGGQYEQYF. The DNA of the CDR3 is TGTGCCAGCAGCTCATCTAGCGGGGGGCAATACGAGCAGTACTTC.

The rearrangement joins TRBV5-4 to TRBJ2-5; 12 nucleotides line up with TRBD1. This CDR3 has 15 amino acids. V shed 5 bases, J shed 5 bases, and the junction held 7 bases outside the gene matches. CDR1 is SGHNT and CDR2 is YYREEE in the germline V gene (reference sequence). CDR3 residues: CASRSGTGGVETQYF. In DNA form, the CDR3 reads TGTGCCAGCAGATCCGGGACAGGGGGCGTCGAGACCCAGTACTTC. Supplemented by reference TRBV5-4 and TRBJ2-5, the full variable domain reads ETGVTQSPTHLIKTRGQQVTLRCSSQSGHNTVSWYQQALGQGPQFIFQYYREEENGRGNFPPRFSGLQFPNYSSELNVNALELDDSALYLCASRSGTGGVETQYFGPGTRLLVL.

V usage is TRBV7-2 and J usage is TRBJ2-2; a possible D gene is TRBD1 (6 bases). The CDR3 totals 15 residues. V shed 5 bases and J shed 5 bases, with 15 bases lying between them. CDR1 is SGHTA, CDR2 FQGNSA, per germline. In DNA form, the CDR3 reads TGTGCCAGCAGCCCAGACAGGCTGGTAACCGGGGAGCTGTTTTTT. Its protein product is CASSPDRLVTGELFF. Filled out from reference TRBV7-2 and TRBJ2-2, the complete variable domain reads GAGVSQSPSNKVTEKGKDVELRCDPISGHTALYWYRQSLGQGLEFLIYFQGNSAPDKSGLPSDRFSAERTGGSVSTLTIQRTQQEDSAVYLCASSPDRLVTGELFFGEGSRLTVL.

The V gene is TRBV10-3, the J gene TRBJ2-7; D is unclear. The V gene lost 2 bases and the J gene lost 2 bases, with 4 bases spanning the gap. The germline V gene encodes CDR1 ENHRY and CDR2 SYGVKD. CDR3 length: 12 residues. The CDR3 DNA reads as TGTGCCATCAGTGAGGTAGCCTACGAGCAGTACTTC. As protein: CAISEVAYEQYF.

The sample holds one count of this clone. The chain employs TRBV24-1 and TRBJ2-1; possible D gene TRBD1, 5 bases. Trimming took off 3 bases at V and 8 bases at J, with 19 bases between the two ends. The CDR3 is 16 residues long. Germline V gene data show CDR1 as KGHDR and CDR2 as SFDVKD. The CDR3 nucleotides read TGTGCCACCAGTGATGAACACAGTGCAGGGCCGGATGAGCAGTTCTTC. Its translation is CATSDEHSAGPDEQFF.

V gene TRBV27 combines with J gene TRBJ1-2; tentatively, D is TRBD1 (6 bases). The V and J ends lost 6 bases and 8 bases respectively, with 10 bases between them. The CDR3 contains 11 residues. Germline CDR1 MNHEY, CDR2 SMNVEV (reference sequence). As DNA, the CDR3 is TGTGCCAGCAGACAGGGAACCGGCTACACCTTC. It specifies CASRQGTGYTF.

The chain combines TRBV5-4 with TRBJ1-4; 7 bases match TRBD1. V was clipped by 6 bases and J by 6 bases; unmatched bases: 8. Germline values: CDR1 SGHNT, CDR2 YYREEE (reference sequence). There are 14 residues in the CDR3. The CDR3 sequence is CASTPDRADEKLFF. For the CDR3, the DNA is TGTGCCAGCACCCCAGACAGGGCCGATGAAAAACTGTTTTTT.

The chain uses TRBV19 and TRBJ1-5; unclear D gene. The germline gives CDR1 LNHDA, CDR2 SQIVND (reference sequence). V lost 3 bases and J 7 bases, leaving 10 bases between the germline ends. The CDR3 is made up of 13 amino acids. CDR3 in DNA: TGTGCCAGTAGTATCGCAATGGCCCAGCCCCAGCATTTT. Translation: CASSIAMAQPQHF.

CDR3 in DNA: TGTGCCAGCTCAGCCAGCCCGCGGGGACTAGCGGGAGGGCAAGGGTTGCAGTACTTC. Its translation: CASSASPRGLAGGQGLQYF. The V gene is TRBV18, the J gene TRBJ2-7; 16 nucleotides agree with TRBD2. CDR3 length: 19 residues. CDR1 is KGHSH and CDR2 is LQKENI in the germline V gene. V dropped 5 bases and J dropped 9; count of bases not matched to a gene: 19.

V usage is TRBV11-2 and J usage is TRBJ2-7; TRBD2 agrees at 9 bases. CDR1 and CDR2 from the germline V gene are SGHAT and FQNNGV. CDR3 length: 18 residues. After removal of 7 bases from V and 2 bases from J, the junction contained 18 bases not matched to a gene. The CDR3 DNA reads as TGTGCCAGCATCATACGACCGAGTAGCGGGAGTGGGACCTACGAGCAGTACTTC. As protein: CASIIRPSSGSGTYEQYF.

This chain connects TRBV5-8 to TRBJ2-1, with TRBD1 matching over 7 bases. The CDR3 spans 15 residues. In germline, CDR1 is SGHTS, CDR2 YDEGEE. Losses at the gene ends were 4 bases for V and 4 bases for J; bases not matched to a gene: 8. The CDR3 reads CASSIGTEVYNEQFF. The CDR3 region has the DNA TGTGCCAGCAGCATCGGGACAGAAGTATACAATGAGCAGTTCTTC.

The genes are TRBV13 and TRBJ2-2; TRBD2 agrees at 8 bases. Germline-derived CDR1 and CDR2 are PRHDT and FYEKMQ (reference sequence). The ends lost 1 base at V and 1 base at J; junction bases unmatched: 2. The CDR3 has 16 amino acids. CDR3 residues: CASSLELAVNTGELFF. The CDR3 coding sequence is TGTGCCAGCAGCTTAGAACTAGCGGTGAACACCGGGGAGCTGTTTTTT.

The chain has TRBV29-1 and TRBJ2-1; 9 positions match TRBD2. The CDR3 covers 13 residues. The germline V gene has CDR1 SQVTM and CDR2 ANQGSEA. V shed 3 bases and J 13 bases; nucleotides not matched to a gene: 10. The CDR3 DNA reads TGCAGCGTTGACGGTAGCGGGAGCTTGGGTCAGTTCTTC. This translates into CSVDGSGSLGQFF.

V gene TRBV9 combines with J gene TRBJ2-7; 9 positions match TRBD1. Germline CDR1 reads SGDLS; CDR2 reads YYNGEE. Unmatched junction bases numbered 11, after V lost 3 bases and J lost 1 base. The CDR3 is 17 amino acids. CDR3 amino acids: CASSGTTGGASSYEQYF. In DNA, the CDR3 is TGTGCCAGCAGCGGAACAACAGGGGGCGCTTCGTCCTACGAGCAGTACTTC.

The V gene is TRBV5-5, the J gene TRBJ2-5; D may be TRBD2 (6 bases). The CDR3 is 16 amino acids. With 1 base removed from V and 0 bases from J, the gap between germline ends came to 13 bases. The V gene's germline CDR1 is SGHKS and CDR2 YYEKEE (reference sequence). The CDR3 DNA is TGTGCCAGCAGCTTGTACGGGGGAGGCCACCAAGAGACCCAGTACTTC. Residues: CASSLYGGGHQETQYF.

The J gene is TRBJ2-7, the V gene TRBV7-9; weak D call: TRBD1 (5 bases). V shed 5 bases and J shed 1 base, with 15 bases lying between them. Germline V lookup: CDR1 SEHNR, CDR2 FQNEAQ (reference sequence). This CDR3 is 15 amino acids long. The DNA of the CDR3 is TGTGCCAGCAGCCTCATAAACCAGGGTTCCTACGAGCAGTACTTC. It codes for CASSLINQGSYEQYF.

V is TRBV5-1 and J is TRBJ2-1; 9 bases agree with TRBD2. Unmatched junction bases numbered 9, after V lost 1 base and J lost 7 bases. This CDR3 contains 16 residues. Germline CDR1 is SGHRS and CDR2 is YFSETQ. Written as DNA, the CDR3 is TGCGCCAGCAGCTTGCGATCGACTAGCGGTGGGAATGAGCAGTTCTTC. Protein: CASSLRSTSGGNEQFF.

V usage is TRBV28 and J usage is TRBJ2-1, with D tentatively TRBD1 (6 bases). This CDR3 has 16 amino acids. Per germline, CDR1 MDHEN and CDR2 SYDVKM. The V gene lost 5 bases and the J gene lost 3 bases, with 17 bases spanning the gap. The CDR3 bases are TGTGCCAGCAGTCCACAGGGAAGCGTGGACTACAATGAGCAGTTCTTC. It translates to CASSPQGSVDYNEQFF.

The chain joins TRBV21-1 to TRBJ1-5; TRBD1 was called by the table and not checked on the DNA. TRBV21-1 is assigned pseudogene status. The CDR3 runs to 14 residues. The CDR3 loop reads CASSKQQVNQPQHF. As DNA, the CDR3 is TGTGCCAGCAGCAAACAGCAGGTGAATCAGCCCCAGCATTTT.

The chain employs TRBV6-5 and TRBJ2-5; the match to TRBD1 covers 8 bases. This CDR3 has 13 residues. V trimming: 7 bases; J trimming: 5 bases; junction bases outside the gene matches: 6. CDR1 and CDR2 (germline): MNHEY, SVGAGI. CDR3 bases: TGTGCCAGCACCCTAGACAGGGGTGAGACCCAGTACTTC. Translated: CASTLDRGETQYF.

This chain connects TRBV12-2 to TRBJ2-7; whether TRBD2, the table's D call, matches the DNA was not checked. TRBV12-2 represents a pseudogene. This CDR3 comprises 17 residues. The CDR3 nucleotides are TGTGCAAGTCGCTTACCTTCGAGAGGGCACCAAATCTACGAGCAGTACTTC. It is translated as CASRLPSRGHQIYEQYF.